This is a list of T cell receptor beta chains from one sample in a study of yellow fever vaccine responses in identical twins. TCRdb re-called the RT-PCR reads through MiXCR, storing one row per CDR3 protein. Of about 3,200 distinct CDR3 sequences in the sample, about 83% were seen once. Sequenced material: T cells from blood (PBMCs), unsorted or a sorted subset (not recorded which), taken before or after yellow fever vaccination (not recorded which). The origin of the receptors is a woman aged 18-30 years who received the yellow fever vaccine. Both conserved end residues are part of each CDR3. The D gene is left open where the match is weak. Size values are once, few and many counts, or a class for expanded clones, and some rows have none.

CDR3aa,CDR3nt,v_gene,abundance,j_gene,d_gene
CASSPGQGETYEQYF,TGTGCCAGCTCACCAGGACAAGGGGAAACCTACGAGCAGTACTTC,TRBV18,NA,TRBJ2-7,NA
CASSSFGDYGYTF,TGTGCCAGCAGTTCCTTCGGAGACTATGGCTACACCTTC,TRBV6-2/TRBV6-3,NA,TRBJ1-2,NA
CASSRTGAYEQYF,TGTGCCAGCAGTAGGACAGGGGCCTACGAGCAGTACTTC,TRBV12-3/TRBV12-4,NA,TRBJ2-7,TRBD1
CASSLDSSYEQYF,TGTGCCAGCAGCTTAGACAGCTCCTACGAGCAGTACTTC,TRBV11-3,NA,TRBJ2-7,NA
CASSAGTGSYEQYF,TGTGCCAGCAGCGCCGGGACAGGGTCCTACGAGCAGTACTTC,TRBV13,NA,TRBJ2-7,TRBD1
CATSTLTGGRDTQYF,TGTGCCACCAGCACCTTAACAGGGGGCAGGGATACGCAGTATTTT,TRBV15,NA,TRBJ2-3,TRBD1
CASSLGGGNSYNEQFF,TGCGCCAGCAGCTTGGGCGGGGGGAACTCCTACAATGAGCAGTTCTTC,TRBV5-1,NA,TRBJ2-1,TRBD2
CASSLEATYYEQYF,TGTGCCAGCAGCTTAGAGGCCACCTACTACGAGCAGTACTTC,TRBV11-2,NA,TRBJ2-7,NA
CASSISGGNTDTQYF,TGTGCCAGCAGCATTAGCGGGGGGAACACAGATACGCAGTATTTT,TRBV7-2,once,TRBJ2-3,TRBD2
CASSLGTGVPNTEAFF,TGTGCCAGCAGCTTGGGGACAGGGGTCCCGAACACTGAAGCTTTCTTT,TRBV5-4,NA,TRBJ1-1,TRBD1
CASSQDPSVRQPQHF,TGTGCCAGCAGCCAAGACCCCTCCGTAAGGCAGCCCCAGCATTTT,TRBV3-1,NA,TRBJ1-5,NA
CASSWGHETQYF,TGTGCCAGCAGTTGGGGCCACGAGACCCAGTACTTC,TRBV28,NA,TRBJ2-5,NA
CASSSGRLAPETDTQYF,TGTGCCAGCAGCTCGGGACGACTAGCGCCAGAGACAGATACGCAGTATTTT,TRBV11-3,NA,TRBJ2-3,TRBD2
CASSRWTSGNNEQFF,TGTGCCAGCAGCCGATGGACTAGCGGAAACAATGAGCAGTTCTTC,TRBV3-1,NA,TRBJ2-1,TRBD2
CASSQVGQSYEQYF,TGCGCCAGCAGCCAAGTGGGACAGTCCTACGAGCAGTACTTC,TRBV4-1,NA,TRBJ2-7,TRBD1
CASSQIASGGQETQYF,TGTGCCAGCAGCCAGATAGCTAGCGGGGGGCAAGAGACCCAGTACTTC,TRBV4-2,NA,TRBJ2-5,TRBD2
CASSLVRGSNYGYTF,TGTGCCAGCAGTCTGGTGAGGGGCTCGAACTATGGCTACACCTTC,TRBV28,NA,TRBJ1-2,NA
CASSTTSGRVGTDTQYF,TGTGCCAGCAGCACGACTAGCGGGAGGGTTGGGACAGATACGCAGTATTTT,TRBV4-2,NA,TRBJ2-3,TRBD2
CASSLEDYRYEQYF,TGTGCCAGCAGCTTGGAGGACTATCGATACGAGCAGTACTTC,TRBV7-2,NA,TRBJ2-7,NA
CASSGTAGGSDTQYF,TGTGCCAGCAGCGGTACCGCAGGGGGCTCAGATACGCAGTATTTT,TRBV9,few,TRBJ2-3,TRBD1
CASSTEQEDTQYF,TGTGCCAGCAGCACGGAGCAAGAAGATACGCAGTATTTT,TRBV21-1,NA,TRBJ2-3,NA
CASSLVDIGSYNEQFF,TGCGCCAGCAGCTTGGTAGATATTGGCTCCTACAATGAGCAGTTCTTC,TRBV5-1,once,TRBJ2-1,NA
CASSSPFGGQGNTGELFF,TGTGCCAGCAGCTCCCCTTTTGGGGGACAGGGAAACACCGGGGAGCTGTTTTTT,TRBV7-1,NA,TRBJ2-2,TRBD1
CAWSVWLTLDEQFF,TGTGCCTGGAGTGTCTGGCTAACGCTCGATGAGCAGTTCTTC,TRBV30,NA,TRBJ2-1,NA
CASSPRQGASTEAFF,TGTGCCAGCAGCCCACGACAGGGGGCATCTACTGAAGCTTTCTTT,TRBV3-1,once,TRBJ1-1,TRBD1
CASRLLDTNYGYTF,TGTGCCAGCAGACTGTTGGACACAAACTATGGCTACACCTTC,TRBV6-1,NA,TRBJ1-2,NA
CATSRGGQGAYEQYF,TGTGCCACCAGCAGAGGTGGACAGGGGGCTTACGAGCAGTACTTC,TRBV15,NA,TRBJ2-7,TRBD1
CASSYSTGGDTQYF,TGTGCCAGCAGTTACTCGACCGGAGGGGATACGCAGTATTTT,TRBV6-2/TRBV6-3,NA,TRBJ2-3,NA
CAWSIKQGKYEQYF,TGTGCCTGGTCTATAAAACAGGGCAAATACGAGCAGTACTTC,TRBV30,NA,TRBJ2-7,NA
CASSQDPGNIQYF,TGCGCCAGCAGCCAAGATCCGGGGAACATTCAGTACTTC,TRBV4-3,NA,TRBJ2-4,NA
CASSPRAAGGVGGELFF,TGTGCCAGCAGCCCCCGGGCCGCAGGGGGAGTAGGCGGGGAGCTGTTTTTT,TRBV4-2,NA,TRBJ2-2,TRBD1
CASSLALGGAGEQYF,TGTGCCAGCAGCTTAGCCCTGGGGGGGGCAGGAGAGCAGTACTTC,TRBV11-1,NA,TRBJ2-7,NA
CAISAVSYEQYF,TGTGCCATCAGTGCGGTCTCCTACGAGCAGTACTTC,TRBV10-3,NA,TRBJ2-7,NA
CATSRTGGFNEQYF,TGTGCCACCAGCAGAACGGGGGGGTTCAACGAGCAGTACTTC,TRBV15,few,TRBJ2-7,TRBD2
CASSKTSRNEQFF,TGTGCCAGTAGTAAGACTAGCCGTAATGAGCAGTTCTTC,TRBV19,once,TRBJ2-1,TRBD2
CASSLEGNYGYTF,TGTGCCAGCAGTTTGGAAGGGAACTATGGCTACACCTTC,TRBV27,NA,TRBJ1-2,NA
CATSRGGGKTYEQYF,TGTGCCACCAGCAGAGGTGGAGGCAAGACATACGAGCAGTACTTC,TRBV15,NA,TRBJ2-7,NA
CASSYLLRYEQYF,TGTGCCAGCAGTTACCTTCTGCGCTACGAGCAGTACTTC,TRBV6-2/TRBV6-3,NA,TRBJ2-7,NA
CASSSLGANTEAFF,TGTGCCAGCAGTTCCCTGGGGGCAAACACTGAAGCTTTCTTT,TRBV6-5,once,TRBJ1-1,NA
CATRTDRTSYEQYF,TGTGCCACCCGGACGGATAGAACTTCCTACGAGCAGTACTTC,TRBV10-3,NA,TRBJ2-7,NA
CSVGGGISYEQYF,TGCAGCGTTGGAGGAGGTATTTCCTACGAGCAGTACTTC,TRBV29-1,NA,TRBJ2-7,NA
CASSQTHTGYEQYF,TGCGCCAGCAGCCAAACCCATACGGGGTACGAGCAGTACTTC,TRBV4-1,once,TRBJ2-7,NA
CASSTFLRGRTGELFF,TGTGCCAGCAGCACCTTCTTACGGGGGCGGACCGGGGAGCTGTTTTTT,TRBV11-1,NA,TRBJ2-2,NA
CASSQSRWGQGGYTF,TGCGCCAGCAGTCAATCTCGGTGGGGGCAGGGTGGCTACACCTTC,TRBV23-1,NA,TRBJ1-2,NA
CASSVAPEQYF,TGTGCCAGCAGTGTCGCCCCCGAGCAGTACTTC,TRBV2,NA,TRBJ2-7,NA
CSVESGNYGYTF,TGCAGCGTTGAGAGCGGAAACTATGGCTACACCTTC,TRBV29-1,once,TRBJ1-2,NA
CASSAGGQGGNIQYF,TGCGCCAGCAGTGCCGGAGGGCAGGGGGGAAACATTCAGTACTTC,TRBV10-1,NA,TRBJ2-4,NA
CASSFTGNEKLFF,TGTGCCAGCAGCTTTACAGGGAACGAAAAACTGTTTTTT,TRBV11-1,NA,TRBJ1-4,NA
CATSDPGQGLNTGELFF,TGTGCCACCAGTGATCCGGGACAGGGCTTGAACACCGGGGAGCTGTTTTTT,TRBV24-1,NA,TRBJ2-2,TRBD1
CASRPVNTGELFF,TGTGCCAGCAGGCCCGTAAACACCGGGGAGCTGTTTTTT,TRBV27,few,TRBJ2-2,NA
CASGLGLAGVGGELFF,TGCGCCAGCGGTTTGGGCCTAGCGGGAGTCGGCGGGGAGCTGTTTTTT,TRBV4-3,NA,TRBJ2-2,TRBD2